The 11 T cell receptor beta chains below were found in one sample sequenced in a study of spatial heterogeneity in lung cancer. This sample's time point: blood at routine non-recurrence follow-up after resection. MiXCR, run by TCRdb on the 5' RACE reads, gives a single entry per CDR3 protein. The repertoire holds 72,000 or so distinct CDR3 sequences, with roughly 9% as singletons. The starting material was PBMCs, obtained at follow-up. The receptors here all came from a female donor with early-stage non-small cell lung cancer.

The table lists this clonotype with a few counts. This chain uses TRBV11-2 with TRBJ2-1, with D possibly called TRBD1 or TRBD2 (5 bases each). With 0 bases removed from V and 5 bases from J, the gap between germline ends came to 11 bases. Germline V gives CDR1 SGHAT, CDR2 FQNNGV. CDR3 length equals 15 residues. CDR3 region: CASSLDAGSHNEQFF. DNA of the CDR3: TGTGCCAGCAGCTTAGATGCAGGGAGCCACAATGAGCAGTTCTTC.

This clonotype was observed at least ten times. The chain links TRBV10-3 to TRBJ2-2; 12 bases are shared with TRBD2. This CDR3 is built from 16 residues. CDR1 is ENHRY, CDR2 SYGVKD, per germline. The V gene end was trimmed by 5 bases and the J gene end by 7 bases; junction bases not matched to a gene: 8. The CDR3: CAISRLAGEADGELFF. CDR3 DNA: TGTGCCATCAGTAGACTAGCGGGAGAGGCGGACGGGGAGCTGTTTTTT.

This clonotype has only a few counts. The chain carries TRBV29-1 and TRBJ2-3; 9 nucleotides agree with TRBD2. The CDR3 totals 15 residues. Germline CDR1 is SQVTM and CDR2 is ANQGSEA. V shed 5 bases and J 4 bases; nucleotides not matched to a gene: 10. CDR3 sequence (DNA): TGCAGCGTTCGAATGGCGGGAGGGTTCTCAGATACGCAGTATTTT. This translates into CSVRMAGGFSDTQYF.

This clonotype was seen a handful of times. This chain joins TRBV12-5 and TRBJ2-3, with 9 positions matching TRBD1. V dropped 5 bases and J dropped 8; count of bases not matched to a gene: 8. Germline V gene data show CDR1 as LGHNT and CDR2 as FRNRAP. This CDR3 is built from 14 residues. CDR3 in DNA: TGTGCTAGTGGTCCCGGACAGGGGTTAGGTACGCAGTATTTT. Its translation is CASGPGQGLGTQYF.

This clonotype was seen only a few times. V usage is TRBV4-2 and J usage is TRBJ1-4; D might be TRBD1 (6 bases). V gave up 0 bases and J gave up 15 bases, with 17 bases separating them. Per germline, CDR1 LGHNA and CDR2 YNFKEQ. CDR3 length: 14 residues. The CDR3 coding sequence is TGTGCCAGCAGCCAAGACCGAGTAGGGGGGACCGTGTTTTTT. Amino acids: CASSQDRVGGTVFF.

This clonotype was seen many times. The chain joins TRBV19 to TRBJ2-7; 12 bases are shared with TRBD2. Germline V gene sequence: CDR1 LNHDA, CDR2 SQIVND (reference sequence). The CDR3 has 15 residues. J was trimmed by 7 bases and V by 3 bases; bases with no gene match: 7. CDR3 sequence: CASSITTSGSGEQYF. As DNA, the CDR3 is TGTGCCAGTAGTATTACGACTAGCGGGAGCGGTGAGCAGTACTTC.

This clonotype has at least ten counts. This chain connects TRBV11-2 to TRBJ2-3, with D unresolved. The germline V and J ends were trimmed by 2 bases and 5 bases, with 8 bases remaining between them. Germline V gene sequence: CDR1 SGHAT, CDR2 FQNNGV. The CDR3 totals 13 residues. This CDR3 is CASSLTREDTQYF. The CDR3 DNA reads TGTGCCAGCAGCTTAACCCGCGAAGATACGCAGTATTTT. The entire variable domain, with the rest obtained from reference TRBV11-2 and TRBJ2-3, is as follows: EAGVAQSPRYKIIEKRQSVAFWCNPISGHATLYWYQQILGQGPKLLIQFQNNGVVDDSQLPKDRFSAERLKGVDSTLKIQPAKLEDSAVYLCASSLTREDTQYFGPGTRLTVL.

Ten or more counts support this clonotype. The CDR3 is CASTDTSGSSYEQYF. In DNA form, the CDR3 reads TGCGCCAGCACCGATACTAGCGGGAGCTCCTACGAGCAGTACTTC. This rearrangement joins TRBV5-1 to TRBJ2-7; 11 bases line up with TRBD2. Losses at the gene ends were 6 bases for V and 0 bases for J; bases not matched to a gene: 5. The germline V gene has CDR1 SGHRS and CDR2 YFSETQ. The CDR3 runs to 15 residues.

This clonotype was observed many times. The chain combines TRBV6-5 with TRBJ1-1; no firm D call. V lost 2 bases to trimming and J lost 4 bases, with 11 bases between them. The germline V gene has CDR1 MNHEY and CDR2 SVGAGI. This CDR3 region has 14 residues. This CDR3 is CASSYVLGGTEAFF. DNA of the CDR3: TGTGCCAGCAGTTACGTCTTAGGAGGCACTGAAGCTTTCTTT.

This clonotype was detected ten times or more. The chain uses TRBV5-1 and TRBJ2-4; a weak D match, TRBD1 (6 bases). V was cut by 1 base and J by 1 base, with 15 bases left in between. The CDR3 spans 17 residues. Germline lookup yields CDR1 SGHRS and CDR2 YFSETQ. DNA of the CDR3: TGCGCCAGCAGCTTGAACAGGGCATCGTTGGCCAAAAACATTCAGTACTTC. Translated, it gives CASSLNRASLAKNIQYF.

Ten or more counts support this clonotype. The gene calls are TRBV7-2 and TRBJ2-7; D not resolved. The CDR3 length is 15 residues. The V gene's germline CDR1 is SGHTA and CDR2 FQGNSA. Trimming removed 1 base at V and 2 bases at J, with 12 bases between. The CDR3 here is CASSLVIRQPYEQYF. DNA of the CDR3: TGTGCCAGCAGCTTAGTTATACGTCAACCCTACGAGCAGTACTTC.